These 14 T cell receptor beta chains share one sample of origin, sequenced in a study of cytomegalovirus exposure and HLA in healthy donors. The PCR was carried out with 60 Vbeta primers and 13 Jbeta primers. The protocol was immunoSEQ multiplex PCR, while the TCRdb copy is restricted to in-frame clones and leaves out a portion. This table has 40,000 or so clones, roughly nine tenths appearing once. The sample consisted of PBMCs. These receptors originate from a woman between 40 and 55 years old in good health and CMV-seropositive.

The chain recombines TRBV19 with TRBJ2-1; 11 bases map to TRBD1. Germline-derived CDR1 and CDR2 are LNHDA and SQIVND (reference sequence). V shed 5 bases, J shed 6 bases, and the junction held 9 bases outside the gene matches. The CDR3 runs 16 residues. CDR3 region: CASSSSGTGGLNEQFF. CDR3 DNA sequence: TGTGCCAGTAGTTCCTCCGGGACAGGGGGACTCAATGAGCAGTTCTTC.

In its sample, this clone was seen a few times. V is TRBV18 and J is TRBJ2-5, with D possibly matching TRBD2 (6 bases). TRBJ2-7 matches the DNA end more closely, so the J call is doubtful. The germline V gene encodes CDR1 KGHSH and CDR2 LQKENI. This CDR3 is built from 13 residues. CDR3 protein: CASSPVGGAEQYF. The CDR3 coding sequence is TGTGCCAGCTCACCGGTGGGGGGAGCCGAGCAGTACTTC.

This sequence joins TRBV6-1 and TRBJ2-3; 9 bases match TRBD1. Germline CDR1 and CDR2: MNHNS and SASEGT. V shed 6 bases, J shed 5 bases, and the junction held 9 bases outside the gene matches. The CDR3 contains 15 residues. The CDR3: CASRVTGGREDTQYF. CDR3 DNA sequence: TGTGCCAGCAGGGTGACAGGGGGGAGAGAAGATACGCAGTATTTT.

V is TRBV9 and J is TRBJ2-1, with D perhaps TRBD2 (5 bases). The CDR3 is 15 residues long. V was cut by 1 base and J by 0 bases, with 8 bases left in between. The germline V gene encodes CDR1 SGDLS and CDR2 YYNGEE. CDR3 DNA: TGTGCCAGCAGCGTACAGGCGGGCTCCTACAATGAGCAGTTCTTC. Translated: CASSVQAGSYNEQFF. The full variable domain, in which reference TRBV9 and TRBJ2-1 provide the parts outside the CDR3, is DSGVTQTPKHLITATGQRVTLRCSPRSGDLSVYWYQQSLDQGLQFLIQYYNGEERAKGNILERFSAQQFPDLHSELNLSSLELGDSALYFCASSVQAGSYNEQFFGPGTRLTVL.

Only one count was recorded for this clone. The chain is built from TRBV28 and TRBJ2-3; a weak D match, TRBD2 (6 bases). V was clipped by 2 bases and J by 5 bases, with 17 bases between them. The CDR3 contains 16 residues. CDR1 is MDHEN, CDR2 SYDVKM, per germline. CDR3 sequence reads: CASSLLPTGVLDTQYF. As DNA, the CDR3 is TGTGCCAGCAGTTTACTCCCCACGGGAGTTTTAGATACGCAGTATTTT.

This chain uses TRBV19 with TRBJ2-2; 7 nucleotides agree with TRBD1. The CDR3 consists of 14 residues. With 3 bases clipped from V and 9 bases from J, the junction kept 7 bases outside the gene matches. Germline CDR1 and CDR2: LNHDA and SQIVND (reference sequence). The CDR3: CASSIRDRFWELFF. The CDR3 coding sequence is TGTGCCAGTAGTATCCGGGACAGATTTTGGGAGCTGTTTTTT.

This chain connects TRBV12-5 to TRBJ2-1; 10 nucleotides align to TRBD1. CDR3 length: 13 residues. The germline V gene encodes CDR1 LGHNT and CDR2 FRNRAP. V shed 11 bases and J 3 bases; nucleotides not matched to a gene: 4. In DNA form, the CDR3 reads TGTGCTTCCGGGACAGGGGACTACAATGAGCAGTTCTTC. It encodes CASGTGDYNEQFF.

The chain has TRBV2 and TRBJ2-5; the D gene is possibly TRBD2 (6 bases). The ends were cut back, 4 bases at V and 1 base at J, with 13 bases in the middle. The CDR3 runs 15 residues. Germline values: CDR1 SNHLY, CDR2 FYNNEI. Here the CDR3 reads CASSGTTSSQETQYF. The CDR3 coding sequence is TGTGCCAGCAGTGGGACTACCTCCAGCCAAGAGACCCAGTACTTC.

This clone was seen just once. The genes are TRBV9 and TRBJ1-6, with unresolved D. This CDR3 has 14 residues. Trimming took 3 bases from V and 0 from J, leaving 4 bases between them. The germline gives CDR1 SGDLS, CDR2 YYNGEE. CDR3 loop: CASSAGSYNSPLHF. CDR3 bases: TGTGCCAGCAGCGCCGGCTCCTATAATTCACCCCTCCACTTT.

The J gene is TRBJ1-5, the V gene TRBV18, with D uncertain. Trimming took 3 bases from V and 2 from J, leaving 11 bases between them. There are 15 residues in the CDR3. Germline CDR1 reads KGHSH; CDR2 reads LQKENI. CDR3 amino acids: CASSPGGLGNQPQHF. In DNA, the CDR3 is TGTGCCAGCTCACCTGGCGGGCTGGGCAATCAGCCCCAGCATTTT.

The chain joins TRBV28 to TRBJ2-2; 9 bases are a match to TRBD2. With 1 base clipped from V and 3 bases from J, the junction kept 15 bases outside the gene matches. From germline, CDR1 is MDHEN and CDR2 SYDVKM. The CDR3 has 20 amino acids. CDR3 residues: CASSLSGFGGGRADTGELFF. CDR3 coding DNA: TGTGCCAGCAGTTTATCCGGGTTCGGGGGCGGGAGGGCCGACACCGGGGAGCTGTTTTTT. The whole variable domain, filled in from reference TRBV28 and TRBJ2-2, reads DVKVTQSSRYLVKRTGEKVFLECVQDMDHENMFWYRQDPGLGLRLIYFSYDVKMKEKGDIPEGYSVSREKKERFSLILESASTNQTSMYLCASSLSGFGGGRADTGELFFGEGSRLTVL.

The CDR3, as DNA: TGTGCCAGCAGCGTTTCTAGCGGGAGGCAGTACGAGCAGTACTTC. Translated, it gives CASSVSSGRQYEQYF. The rearrangement joins TRBV5-4 to TRBJ2-7; 11 nucleotides agree with TRBD2. The CDR3 length is 15 residues. CDR1 SGHNT and CDR2 YYREEE come from the germline V gene (reference sequence). J lost 4 bases, V lost 4 bases, and 7 bases had no gene match. The full variable domain, with the rest looked up from reference TRBV5-4 and TRBJ2-7, is ETGVTQSPTHLIKTRGQQVTLRCSSQSGHNTVSWYQQALGQGPQFIFQYYREEENGRGNFPPRFSGLQFPNYSSELNVNALELDDSALYLCASSVSSGRQYEQYFGPGTRLTVT.

CDR3 amino acids: CASAPRIETQYF. CDR3 coding DNA: TGTGCCAGCGCCCCCAGAATTGAGACCCAGTACTTC. V is TRBV7-8 and J is TRBJ2-5; D unresolved. Germline V CDR1 and CDR2: SGHVS, FQNEAQ. The CDR3 extends over 12 amino acids. Trimming removed 8 bases at V and 5 bases at J, with 12 bases between.

The genes are TRBV10-3 and TRBJ1-1, with D unclear. This CDR3 spans 13 amino acids. Germline CDR1 ENHRY, CDR2 SYGVKD. With 4 bases removed from V and 4 bases from J, the gap between germline ends came to 10 bases. The CDR3 bases are TGTGCCATCAGTGTGGATGGAGCCACTGAAGCTTTCTTT. Translated, it gives CAISVDGATEAFF.